This TCR beta chain was sequenced during a study of blood T cells in healthy people across ages. Findings and caveats of the study: Naive T cell percentage showed a strong correlation with TCR beta diversity. Naive CD4+ cells and diversity were both higher in long-lived donors than in aged donors.

With regard to this clonotype: Its specificity is unknown.

Losses at the gene ends were 2 bases for V and 1 base for J; bases not matched to a gene: 4. This CDR3 spans 17 amino acids. Looked up from germline, CDR1 is MGHRA and CDR2 is YSYEKL. Alongside a J-beta primer mix, a sample-barcoded 5' primer served in a second PCR lasting roughly 6 to 12 cycles. TCRdb called the 5' RACE reads again in MiXCR, with one record for every CDR3 protein. The table has around 1,000,000 distinct CDR3 sequences, 25% seen once. These same data were also listed under a study on T cells of mothers and their children. Turning to that study: According to the study, all extracted RNA entered cDNA synthesis at roughly 1.5 ug per 15 ul. Thymic selection molds TCR recombination output in much the same way for related pairs as for unrelated pairs.

The V and J genes are TRBV4-1 and TRBJ2-6; TRBD1 matches 8 bases. Sample: blood. The TCR comes from a girl under 10 years old in good health. The CDR3 reads CASSQPGQASGANVLTF. The CDR3 region has the DNA TGCGCCAGCAGCCAACCGGGACAGGCATCTGGGGCCAACGTCCTGACTTTC.